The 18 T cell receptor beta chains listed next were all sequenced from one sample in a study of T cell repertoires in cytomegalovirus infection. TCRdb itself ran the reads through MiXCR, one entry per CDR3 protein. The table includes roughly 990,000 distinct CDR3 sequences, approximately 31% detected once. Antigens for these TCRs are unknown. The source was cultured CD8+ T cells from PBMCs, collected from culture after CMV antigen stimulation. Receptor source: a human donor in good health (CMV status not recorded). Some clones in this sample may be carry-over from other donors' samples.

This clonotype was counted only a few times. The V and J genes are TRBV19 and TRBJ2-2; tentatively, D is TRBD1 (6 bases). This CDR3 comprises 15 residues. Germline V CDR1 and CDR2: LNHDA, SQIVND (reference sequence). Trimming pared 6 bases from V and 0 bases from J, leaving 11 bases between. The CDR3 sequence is CASSGRTANTGELFF. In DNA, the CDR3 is TGTGCCAGTAGCGGTCGGACAGCGAACACCGGGGAGCTGTTTTTT.

CDR3 sequence: CASQPFIGRDTEAFF. CDR3 nucleotides: TGTGCCAGCCAGCCTTTTATTGGCAGGGACACTGAAGCTTTCTTT. The chain employs TRBV14 and TRBJ1-1, with D perhaps TRBD1 (5 bases). CDR1 is SGHDN, CDR2 FVKESK, per germline. The V end was cut by 8 bases, the J end by 3 bases, with 19 bases between. The CDR3 runs 15 residues. Full variable domain (rest looked up from reference TRBV14 and TRBJ1-1): EAGVTQFPSHSVIEKGQTVTLRCDPISGHDNLYWYRRVMGKEIKFLLHFVKESKQDESGMPNNRFLAERTGGTYSTLKVQPAELEDSGVYFCASQPFIGRDTEAFFGQGTRLTVV.

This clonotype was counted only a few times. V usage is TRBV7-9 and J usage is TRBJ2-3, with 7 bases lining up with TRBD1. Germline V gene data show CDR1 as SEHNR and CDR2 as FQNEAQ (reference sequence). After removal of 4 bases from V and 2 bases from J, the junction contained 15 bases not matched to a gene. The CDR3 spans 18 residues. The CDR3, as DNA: TGTGCCAGCAGCTCGAAACGGAACCGGGACAGAGACACAGATACGCAGTATTTT. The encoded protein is CASSSKRNRDRDTDTQYF.

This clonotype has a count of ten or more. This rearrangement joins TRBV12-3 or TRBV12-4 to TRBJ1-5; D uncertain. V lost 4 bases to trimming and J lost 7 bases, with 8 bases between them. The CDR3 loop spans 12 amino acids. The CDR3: CASSSGRQPQHF. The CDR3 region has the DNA TGTGCCAGCAGTTCCGGACGACAGCCCCAGCATTTT.

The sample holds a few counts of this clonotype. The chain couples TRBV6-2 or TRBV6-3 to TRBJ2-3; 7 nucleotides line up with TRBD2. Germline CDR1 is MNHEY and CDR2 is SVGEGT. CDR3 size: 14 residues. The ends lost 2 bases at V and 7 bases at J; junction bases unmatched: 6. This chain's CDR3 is CASSYGAGTNTQYF. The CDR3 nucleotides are TGTGCCAGCAGTTACGGAGCGGGGACCAATACGCAGTATTTT.

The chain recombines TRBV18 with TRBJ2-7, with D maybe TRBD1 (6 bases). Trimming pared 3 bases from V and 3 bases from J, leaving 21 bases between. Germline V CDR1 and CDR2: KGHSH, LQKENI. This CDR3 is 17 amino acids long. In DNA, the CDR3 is TGTGCCAGCTCACCTCCCGGGACACAGGGTTCGGGCTACGAGCAGTACTTC. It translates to CASSPPGTQGSGYEQYF.

The CDR3 protein is CASSYSEQRGTYNEQFF. CDR3 sequence (DNA): TGTGCCAGCAGTTACTCCGAGCAGCGGGGGACATACAATGAGCAGTTCTTC. V is TRBV6-2 or TRBV6-3 and J is TRBJ2-1, with TRBD2 identical over 8 bases. The V and J ends lost 0 bases and 4 bases, in that order; junction bases with no gene match: 8. The CDR3 has 17 amino acids. Germline CDR1 MNHEY, CDR2 SVGEGT.

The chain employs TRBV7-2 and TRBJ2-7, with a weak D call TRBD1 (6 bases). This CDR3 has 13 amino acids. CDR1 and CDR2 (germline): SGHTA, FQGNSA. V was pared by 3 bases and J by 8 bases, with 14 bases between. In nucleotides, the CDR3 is TGTGCCAGCAGCTTCCCACAGGGTGACAAGCAGTACGTC. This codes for CASSFPQGDKQYV.

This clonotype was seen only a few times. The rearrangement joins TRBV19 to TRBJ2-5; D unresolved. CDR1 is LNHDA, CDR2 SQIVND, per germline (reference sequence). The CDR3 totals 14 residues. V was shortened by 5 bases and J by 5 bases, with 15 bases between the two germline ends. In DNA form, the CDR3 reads TGTGCCAGTAGTCTGACCGCCCATCGGGAGACCCAGTACTTC. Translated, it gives CASSLTAHRETQYF.

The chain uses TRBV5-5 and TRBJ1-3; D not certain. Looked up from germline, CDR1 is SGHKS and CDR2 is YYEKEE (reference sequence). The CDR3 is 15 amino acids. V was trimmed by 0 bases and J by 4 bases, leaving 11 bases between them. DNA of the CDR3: TGTGCCAGCAGCTTGGACGGGATCCGAGGAAACACCATATATTTT. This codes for CASSLDGIRGNTIYF.

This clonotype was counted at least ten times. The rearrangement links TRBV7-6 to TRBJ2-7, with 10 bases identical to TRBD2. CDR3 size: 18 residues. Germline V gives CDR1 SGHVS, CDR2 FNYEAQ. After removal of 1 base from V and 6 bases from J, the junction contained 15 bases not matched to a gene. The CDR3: CASSLGDLTSGLRIEQYF. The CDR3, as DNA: TGTGCCAGCAGCTTAGGGGACCTGACTAGCGGGCTGAGAATCGAGCAGTACTTC.

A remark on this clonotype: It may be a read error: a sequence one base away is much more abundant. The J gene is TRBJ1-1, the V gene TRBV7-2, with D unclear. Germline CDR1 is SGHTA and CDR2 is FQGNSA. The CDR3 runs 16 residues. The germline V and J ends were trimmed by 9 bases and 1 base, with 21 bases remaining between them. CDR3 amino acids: CARSARVGIPNTEAFF. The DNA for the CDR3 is TGTGCCAGGAGCGCCCGGGTAGGCATTCCGAACACTGAAGCTTTCTTT.

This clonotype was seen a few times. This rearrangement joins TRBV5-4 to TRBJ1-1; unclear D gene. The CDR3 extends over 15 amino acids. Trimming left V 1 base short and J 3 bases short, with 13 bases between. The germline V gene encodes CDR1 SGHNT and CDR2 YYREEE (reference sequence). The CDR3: CASSLRREWYTEAFF. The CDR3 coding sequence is TGTGCCAGCAGCTTGAGGAGGGAATGGTACACTGAAGCTTTCTTT. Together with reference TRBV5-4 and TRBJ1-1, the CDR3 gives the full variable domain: ETGVTQSPTHLIKTRGQQVTLRCSSQSGHNTVSWYQQALGQGPQFIFQYYREEENGRGNFPPRFSGLQFPNYSSELNVNALELDDSALYLCASSLRREWYTEAFFGQGTRLTVV.

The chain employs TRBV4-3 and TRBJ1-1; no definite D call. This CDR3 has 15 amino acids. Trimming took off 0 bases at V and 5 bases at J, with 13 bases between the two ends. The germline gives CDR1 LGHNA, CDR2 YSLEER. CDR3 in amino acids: CASSQEWNLGTEAFF. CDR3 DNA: TGCGCCAGCAGCCAAGAGTGGAACCTGGGGACTGAAGCTTTCTTT.

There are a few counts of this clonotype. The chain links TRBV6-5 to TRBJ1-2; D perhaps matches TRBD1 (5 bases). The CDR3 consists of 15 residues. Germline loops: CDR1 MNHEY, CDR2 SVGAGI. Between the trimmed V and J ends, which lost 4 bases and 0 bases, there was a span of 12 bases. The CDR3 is CASSSGTGSNYGYTF. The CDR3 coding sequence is TGTGCCAGCAGTTCTGGAACAGGTTCTAACTATGGCTACACCTTC.

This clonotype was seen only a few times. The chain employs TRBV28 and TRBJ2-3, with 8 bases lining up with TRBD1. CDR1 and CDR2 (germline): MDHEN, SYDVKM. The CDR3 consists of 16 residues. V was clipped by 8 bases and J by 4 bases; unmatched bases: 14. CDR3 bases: TGTGCCAGCCGGAGTACAGGGGGAATTTCCTCAGATACGCAGTATTTT. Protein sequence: CASRSTGGISSDTQYF.

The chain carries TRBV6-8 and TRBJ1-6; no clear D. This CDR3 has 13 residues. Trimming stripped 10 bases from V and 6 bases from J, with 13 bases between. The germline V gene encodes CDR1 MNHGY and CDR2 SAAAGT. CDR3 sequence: CATQEGGNSPLHF. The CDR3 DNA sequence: TGTGCCACCCAGGAGGGTGGTAATTCACCCCTCCACTTT.

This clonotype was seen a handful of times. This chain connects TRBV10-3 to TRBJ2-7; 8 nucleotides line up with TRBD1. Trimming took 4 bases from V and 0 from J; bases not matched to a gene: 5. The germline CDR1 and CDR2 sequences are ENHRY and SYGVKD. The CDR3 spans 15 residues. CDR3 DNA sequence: TGTGCCATCAGTGCAGGGGGCGATAGCTCCTACGAGCAGTACGTC. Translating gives CAISAGGDSSYEQYV.